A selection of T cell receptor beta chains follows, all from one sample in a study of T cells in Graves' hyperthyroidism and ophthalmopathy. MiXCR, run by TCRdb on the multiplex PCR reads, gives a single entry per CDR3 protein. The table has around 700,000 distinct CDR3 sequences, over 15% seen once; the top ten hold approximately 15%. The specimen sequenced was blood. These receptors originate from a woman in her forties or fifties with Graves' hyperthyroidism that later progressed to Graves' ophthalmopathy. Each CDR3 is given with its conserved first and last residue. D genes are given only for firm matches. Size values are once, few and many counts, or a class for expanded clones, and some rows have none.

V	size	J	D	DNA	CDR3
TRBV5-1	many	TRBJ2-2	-	TGTGCCAGCAGCTTAGGGGACACCGGGGAGCTGTTTTTT	CASSLGDTGELFF
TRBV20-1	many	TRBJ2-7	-	TGCAGTGCTAGAGATCTGGGAGTGCGGCATGCTTACGAGCAGTACTTC	CSARDLGVRHAYEQYF
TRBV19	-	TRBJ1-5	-	TGTGCCAGTAGTATCGTCGGGACCGCTAATCAGCCCCAGCATTTT	CASSIVGTANQPQHF
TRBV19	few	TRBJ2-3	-	TGTGCCAGTAGTATTGGCTTCGCCACAGATACGCAGTATTTT	CASSIGFATDTQYF
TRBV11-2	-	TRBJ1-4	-	TGTGCCAGCGGCACCGTCCGGGACAAGGATGAAAAACTGTTTTTT	CASGTVRDKDEKLFF
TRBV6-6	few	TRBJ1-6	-	TGTGCCAGCAGTTACGAGGGGCAGGTTTCACCCCTCCACTTT	CASSYEGQVSPLHF
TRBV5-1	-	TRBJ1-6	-	TGCGCCAGCGGCGAGACCCATTATAATTCACCCCTCCACTTT	CASGETHYNSPLHF
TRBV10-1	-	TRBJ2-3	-	TGCGCCAGCAGTGAGTCGACTAATGGCGCCTGGCCCCACATCGGAGATACGCAGTATTTT	CASSESTNGAWPHIGDTQYF
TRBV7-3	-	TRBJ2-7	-	TGTGCCAGCAGCCAAGAGCTTAAACCACACGAGCAGTACTTC	CASSQELKPHEQYF
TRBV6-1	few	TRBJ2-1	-	TGTGCCAGCAGTGCGCGGTCCCCCTACAATGAGCAGTTCTTC	CASSARSPYNEQFF
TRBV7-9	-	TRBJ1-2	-	TGTGCCAGCAGCTATGACCTGTTGGGCTATGGCTACACCTTC	CASSYDLLGYGYTF
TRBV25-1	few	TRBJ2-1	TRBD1	TGTGCCAGCAGTGAACCGGGACAGGTCTACAATGAGCAGTTCTTC	CASSEPGQVYNEQFF
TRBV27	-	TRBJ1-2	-	TGTGCCAGCAGTTGGGAGGTGGGGCGCGGCTACACCTTC	CASSWEVGRGYTF
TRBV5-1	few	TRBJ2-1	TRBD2	TGCGCCAGCAGCTCTCCCCGGCGGGCTAGCGGGGGGGCACTATCCTACAATGAGCAGTTCTTC	CASSSPRRASGGALSYNEQFF
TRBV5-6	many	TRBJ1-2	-	TGTGCCAGCAGCTTGGACAGGCGGAACTATGGCTACACCTTC	CASSLDRRNYGYTF
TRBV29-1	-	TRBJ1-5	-	TGCAGCGTTGATAATGGGGTCGGGCAGCCCCAGCATTTT	CSVDNGVGQPQHF
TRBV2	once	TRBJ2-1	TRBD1	TGTGCCAGCAGTGACCCGGGACAGCTCCAGTATGAGCAGTTCTTC	CASSDPGQLQYEQFF
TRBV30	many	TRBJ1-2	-	TGTGCCTGGAGTGTACCGATGGCAGACTTAACTAACTATGGCTACACCTTC	CAWSVPMADLTNYGYTF
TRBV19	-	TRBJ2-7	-	TGTGCCAGTAGTCGACAGCTTAGCTCCTACGAGCAGTACTTC	CASSRQLSSYEQYF
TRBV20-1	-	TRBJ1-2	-	TGCAGTGTAAGGGTGGACTATGGCTACACCTTC	CSVRVDYGYTF
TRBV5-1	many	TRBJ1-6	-	TGCGCCAGCAGCTTGGATCCGTCCGGACAGCCTAATTCACCCCTCCACTTT	CASSLDPSGQPNSPLHF
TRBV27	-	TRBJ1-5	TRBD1	TGTGCCAGCAGTTTAGGACCAGGGGGCAGCCAGCCCCAGCATTTT	CASSLGPGGSQPQHF
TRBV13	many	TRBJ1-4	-	TGTGCCAGCAGCTCAACCCCGTATGCGGGGGGAACTAATGAAAAACTGTTTTTT	CASSSTPYAGGTNEKLFF
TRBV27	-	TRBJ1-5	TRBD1	TGTGCCAGCAGTTTACGACAGGGTCCCCAGCATTTT	CASSLRQGPQHF
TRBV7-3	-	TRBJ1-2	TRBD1	TGTGCCAGCAGCGCTACGACAGGGGATGGCTACACCTTC	CASSATTGDGYTF
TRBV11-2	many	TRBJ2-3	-	TGTGCCAGCAGCCCAGAGAATGTATATACGCAGTATTTT	CASSPENVYTQYF
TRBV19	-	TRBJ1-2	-	TGTGCCAGTCTCGACAGAGTGAACTATGGCTACACCTTC	CASLDRVNYGYTF
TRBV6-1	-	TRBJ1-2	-	TGTGCCAGCAGGCCGACAGTGCATCTGTATGGCTACACCTTC	CASRPTVHLYGYTF
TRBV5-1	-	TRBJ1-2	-	TGCGCCAGCAGCTTGGAGGTTGCGGACTGTGGCTACACCTTC	CASSLEVADCGYTF
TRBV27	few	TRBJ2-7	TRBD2	TGTGCCAGCAGTCACATAGCGGGGGGGGGCCCAGCTATCGAGCAGTACTTC	CASSHIAGGGPAIEQYF
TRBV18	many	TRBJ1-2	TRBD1	TGTGCCAGCTCGCCGACAGGGACTACCTATGGCTACACCTTC	CASSPTGTTYGYTF
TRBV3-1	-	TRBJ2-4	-	TGTGCCGGCAGCCAAGATGAGGGGTGGGGCCTAGCCAAAAACATTCAGTACTTC	CAGSQDEGWGLAKNIQYF
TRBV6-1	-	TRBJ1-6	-	TGTGCCAGCACCGAGGGGTTCGGGTATAATTCACCCCTCCACTTT	CASTEGFGYNSPLHF
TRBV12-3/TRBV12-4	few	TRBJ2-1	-	TGTGCCAGCAGTAGGTCGGGGCAGTACAATGAGCAGTTCTTC	CASSRSGQYNEQFF
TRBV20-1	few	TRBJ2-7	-	TGCAGTGCGGGAGAAACCTACGAGCAGTACTTC	CSAGETYEQYF
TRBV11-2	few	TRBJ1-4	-	TGTGCCAGCAGCTTACAGGTCCTTGCAACTAATGAAAAACTGTTTTTT	CASSLQVLATNEKLFF
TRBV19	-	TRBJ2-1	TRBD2	TGTGCCAGTAGTATGAAAAGCGGGGTCAATGAGCAGTTCTTC	CASSMKSGVNEQFF
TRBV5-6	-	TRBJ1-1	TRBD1	TGTGCCAGCAGCTTGTTAGGGGACAGGTCTCGGGAAGCTTTCTTT	CASSLLGDRSREAFF
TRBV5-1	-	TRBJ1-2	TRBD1	TGCGCCAGCAGCTTGGGGGGACAGAGCAACTATGGCTACACCTTC	CASSLGGQSNYGYTF
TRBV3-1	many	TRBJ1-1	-	TGTGCCAGCAGCCAAATTGATCGAACTGAAGCTTTCTTT	CASSQIDRTEAFF
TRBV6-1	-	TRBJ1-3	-	TGTGCCAGCGTGAGAGGAAACACCATATATTTT	CASVRGNTIYF
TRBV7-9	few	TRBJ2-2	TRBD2	TGTGCCAGCAGCTCACGGGACTACACGAACACCGGGGAGCTGTTTTTT	CASSSRDYTNTGELFF
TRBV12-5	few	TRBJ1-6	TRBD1	TGTGCTAGTGGCCCCCCCGGGACAGGGGATTCACCCCTCCACTTT	CASGPPGTGDSPLHF
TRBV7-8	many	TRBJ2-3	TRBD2	TGTGCCAGCAGCGGGGACTACCTCGAGGATACGCAGTATTTT	CASSGDYLEDTQYF
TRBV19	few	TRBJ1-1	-	TGTGCCAGTAGTATAGATGAGGGCTTGAACACTGAAGCTTTCTTT	CASSIDEGLNTEAFF
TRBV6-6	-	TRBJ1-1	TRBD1	TGTGCCAGCAGTTACTCCCGCTCCGGGACAGGGGGCGGTGAAGCTTTCTTT	CASSYSRSGTGGGEAFF
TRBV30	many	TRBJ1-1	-	TGTGCCTGGAGTGCCCTGGACATGAACACTGAAGCTTTCTTT	CAWSALDMNTEAFF
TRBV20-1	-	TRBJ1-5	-	TGCAGTGCTCCACCGCCGGATCAGCCCCAGCATTTT	CSAPPPDQPQHF
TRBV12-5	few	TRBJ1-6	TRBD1	TGTGCTAGTGGTCTCGGCGGGACAGGGGGCTTTAATTCACCCCTCCACTTT	CASGLGGTGGFNSPLHF
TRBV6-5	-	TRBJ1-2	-	TGTGCCAGCAGTTTTAAGGCCTATGGCTACACCTTC	CASSFKAYGYTF
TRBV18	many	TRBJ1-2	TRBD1	TGTGCCAGCTCACCACCGGGACAGTCCTATGGCTACACCTTC	CASSPPGQSYGYTF
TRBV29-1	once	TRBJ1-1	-	TGCAGCATCCGACAGGCCTCGAACACTGAAGCTTTCTTT	CSIRQASNTEAFF
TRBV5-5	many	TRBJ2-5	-	TGTGCCAGCAGCTCCCATGGCCCGTCAGGGCCAAAGACCCAGTACTTC	CASSSHGPSGPKTQYF
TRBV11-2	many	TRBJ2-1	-	TGTGCCAGCAGCTTAGGGCAGGGTATCTACAATGAGCAGTTCTTC	CASSLGQGIYNEQFF